The clone carrying this TCR beta chain was seen more than once but under ten times. The CDR3 covers 14 residues. Germline CDR1 reads LNHDA; CDR2 reads SQIVND (reference sequence). V trimming: 7 bases; J trimming: 7 bases; junction bases outside the gene matches: 7. In the authors' methods: For nucleated cells, counts were estimated from reference gene primer amplification. Data came from immunoSEQ multiplex PCR; TCRdb stores just in-frame clones and leaves some out. V, J and clone size were drawn from that table, and D and trimming were deduced from the DNA. The sample has roughly 360,000 clones, about 80% seen once. This specimen belongs to a study of blood T cell repertoires in COVID-19. Across the whole study: From T cells, B-cell-depleted T cells, or PBMCs came the material, which was cDNA or gDNA.

Sequencing was done on a sample of peripheral blood. The sequence was collected from a human donor with acute or convalescent COVID-19. The donor label of this sample is uncertain. This chain joins TRBV19 and TRBJ1-5, with TRBD1 matching over 10 bases. CDR3 sequence (DNA): TGTGCCAGTACCAAGACAGGGGGCGGGCAGCCCCAGCATTTT. Its protein product is CASTKTGGGQPQHF.